The next 5 T cell receptor beta chains were all read from a single sample in a study of shared clonotypes between healthy human individuals. TCRdb keeps only in-frame clones here, not all; method: immunoSEQ multiplex PCR. The sample lists millions of clones, just over 90% occurring once. The sample consisted of naive CD4+ T cells sorted from blood. The subset is: CD45RA+ positively selected. Receptor source: a man between 18 and 35 years old in good health.

This chain connects TRBV7-2 to TRBJ2-1; perhaps D is TRBD1 or TRBD2 (6 bases each). This CDR3 spans 15 amino acids. The germline V gene has CDR1 SGHTA and CDR2 FQGNSA. The germline V and J ends were trimmed by 2 bases and 6 bases, with 14 bases remaining between them. CDR3 coding DNA: TGTGCCAGCAGCTTAAGGGGGGCAGGGAGCAATGAGCAGTTCTTC. Its translation: CASSLRGAGSNEQFF.

The V call is TRBV27, the J call TRBJ2-2, with 8 bases matching TRBD1. V dropped 6 bases and J dropped 2; count of bases not matched to a gene: 2. The CDR3 totals 14 residues. Germline V lookup: CDR1 MNHEY, CDR2 SMNVEV (reference sequence). The CDR3 protein is CASRQGVNTGELFF. Written as DNA, the CDR3 is TGTGCCAGCAGACAGGGGGTTAACACCGGGGAGCTGTTTTTT.

This chain joins TRBV10-2 and TRBJ2-5; TRBD2 agrees at 8 bases. Per germline, CDR1 WSHSY and CDR2 SAAADI. The CDR3 loop spans 14 amino acids. The V and J ends lost 6 bases and 3 bases, in that order; junction bases with no gene match: 6. CDR3 DNA: TGCGCCAGCAGCGGATACGGGGGGGAAGAGACCCAGTACTTC. Translating it yields CASSGYGGEETQYF.

The chain employs TRBV28 and TRBJ2-3; 12 bases map to TRBD2. V gave up 6 bases and J gave up 5 bases; unmatched junction bases: 9. CDR1 is MDHEN and CDR2 is SYDVKM in the germline V gene. CDR3 length equals 16 residues. The CDR3 nucleotides are TGTGCCAGCAGCCTTCTAGCGGGGGGGCCGGGAGATACGCAGTATTTT. It encodes CASSLLAGGPGDTQYF.

V is TRBV30 and J is TRBJ1-5; D gene unclear. Germline V CDR1 and CDR2: GTSNPN, SVGIG (reference sequence). The germline V and J ends were trimmed by 4 bases and 7 bases, with 14 bases remaining between them. CDR3 size: 13 residues. As DNA, the CDR3 is TGTGCCTGGATGGGGATGCCGGGGCAGCCCCAGCATTTT. Translated, it gives CAWMGMPGQPQHF.